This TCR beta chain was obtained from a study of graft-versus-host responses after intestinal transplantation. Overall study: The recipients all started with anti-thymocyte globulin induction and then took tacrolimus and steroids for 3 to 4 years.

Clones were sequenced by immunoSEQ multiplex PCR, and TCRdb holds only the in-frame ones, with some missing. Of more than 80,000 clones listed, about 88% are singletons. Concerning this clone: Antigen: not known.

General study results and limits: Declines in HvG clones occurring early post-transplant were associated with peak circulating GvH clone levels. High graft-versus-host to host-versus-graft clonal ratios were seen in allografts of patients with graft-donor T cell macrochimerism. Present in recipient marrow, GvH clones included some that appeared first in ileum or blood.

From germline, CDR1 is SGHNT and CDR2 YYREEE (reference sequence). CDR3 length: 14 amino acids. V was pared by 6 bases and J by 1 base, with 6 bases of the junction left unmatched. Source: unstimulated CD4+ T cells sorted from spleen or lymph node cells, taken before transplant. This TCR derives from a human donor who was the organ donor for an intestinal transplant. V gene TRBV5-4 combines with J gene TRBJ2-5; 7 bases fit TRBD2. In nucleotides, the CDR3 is TGTGCCAGCACGGCGGGAGCTGCCCAAGAGACCCAGTACTTC. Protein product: CASTAGAAQETQYF.